The present T cell receptor beta chain was sequenced within a study of STAT5B mutations in CD4+ large granular lymphocyte leukemia. Study findings and constraints: CD4-sorted patient repertoires seemed more clonal than healthy CD4+ repertoires. Top patient clones used TRBV06 genes more often: 8/27 versus 2/35 in controls.

A note on this clone: The antigen is unknown.

Deletions cut 0 bases from V and 5 bases from J, with 7 bases between. The CDR3 is 14 amino acids. The germline gives CDR1 LGHNA, CDR2 YSLEER. The assay was run at survey level. Sequencing used immunoSEQ multiplex PCR; TCRdb keeps in-frame clones, though not all of them. The data show about 30,000 clones, less than 85% seen once. The chain is built from TRBV4-3 and TRBJ2-2; unclear D gene. The sequencing sample was made of CD4+ T cells from blood buffy coats. This clonotype was sampled from a human donor in good health. CDR3 residues: CASSQDLGTGELFF. In DNA, the CDR3 is TGCGCCAGCAGCCAAGATCTCGGTACCGGGGAGCTGTTTTTT.